These 27 T cell receptor beta chains share one sample of origin, sequenced in a study of human T cells and chemical hapten exposure. Time point denoted: patch test 1, 2 weeks after DPC sensitization. Treatment here: therapeutic diphenylcyclopropenone sensitization with weekly scalp DPC. TCRdb used MiXCR to reprocess the RACE reads, holding one entry per CDR3 protein. This sample has about 380,000 distinct CDR3 sequences, with approximately 5.1% found just once. The specimen comprised whole blood, sampled in connection with sensitization to the hapten diphenylcyclopropenone (DPC). These receptors were obtained from a woman in her forties or fifties with alopecia areata. Some clones in this sample may be carry-over from other donors' samples.

This clonotype was seen more than once but under ten times. This chain links TRBV6-6 with TRBJ1-1; possible D gene TRBD1, 6 bases. Trimming took 10 bases from V and 5 from J, leaving 11 bases between them. Germline assignment: CDR1 MNHNY and CDR2 SVGAGI (reference sequence). This CDR3 contains 11 residues. In DNA, the CDR3 is TGTGCCATCCGGAGGGGGACTGAAGCTTTCTTT. Translating gives CAIRRGTEAFF.

This chain joins TRBV27 and TRBJ1-6, with unresolved D. V was pared by 0 bases and J by 7 bases, with 10 bases between. This CDR3 spans 15 amino acids. Germline lookup yields CDR1 MNHEY and CDR2 SMNVEV (reference sequence). The CDR3 loop is CASSLSALYNSPLHF. The CDR3 bases are TGTGCCAGCAGTTTATCGGCCCTTTACAATTCACCCCTCCACTTT.

The sample holds many counts of this clonotype. V is TRBV7-6 and J is TRBJ1-6, with TRBD1 matching over 9 bases. Trimming removed 3 bases from V and 7 bases from J; junction bases left unmatched: 4. CDR3 length: 15 residues. In germline, CDR1 is SGHVS, CDR2 FNYEAQ. The CDR3 loop reads CASSLGQGRNSPLHF. The CDR3 bases are TGTGCCAGCAGCTTGGGACAGGGTCGGAATTCACCCCTCCACTTT.

This clonotype occurred many times. The J gene is TRBJ1-5, the V gene TRBV12-5, with D tentatively TRBD1 (5 bases). Trimming stripped 1 base from V and 4 bases from J, with 5 bases between. This CDR3 has 13 amino acids. Germline V gene lookup returns CDR1 LGHNT and CDR2 FRNRAP. DNA for the CDR3: TGTGCTAGTGGTTTGGAGGGGAATCAGCCCCAGCATTTT. Protein product: CASGLEGNQPQHF.

This clonotype was observed at least ten times. The chain links TRBV20-1 to TRBJ2-5; 7 nucleotides match TRBD2. With V trimmed by 7 bases and J by 1 base, 6 bases remained unmatched. From germline, CDR1 is DFQATT and CDR2 SNEGSKA (reference sequence). There are 13 residues in the CDR3. CDR3 in amino acids: CSGELAVQETQYF. The CDR3 DNA reads TGCAGTGGAGAGCTAGCGGTCCAAGAGACCCAGTACTTC.

This clonotype was detected ten times or more. The gene calls are TRBV5-1 and TRBJ1-4; D is unresolved. The CDR3 length is 15 residues. Trimming stripped 0 bases from V and 1 base from J, with 7 bases between. Looked up from germline, CDR1 is SGHRS and CDR2 is YFSETQ. CDR3 DNA sequence: TGCGCCAGCAGCTTGGAGGGAAGAACTAATGAAAAACTGTTTTTT. Translation: CASSLEGRTNEKLFF.

Ten or more counts support this clonotype. This rearrangement joins TRBV6-5 to TRBJ1-2; 8 bases map to TRBD1. This CDR3 is 17 amino acids long. V shed 0 bases, J shed 7 bases, and the junction held 13 bases outside the gene matches. Germline V gene sequence: CDR1 MNHEY, CDR2 SVGAGI. CDR3: CASSYSIYETGDRGYTF. CDR3 coding DNA: TGTGCCAGCAGTTACTCGATATATGAGACAGGGGATCGTGGCTACACCTTC.

This clonotype was found many times. CDR3 residues: CASSPAGGPSDTQYF. In DNA form, the CDR3 reads TGTGCCAGCAGCCCAGCGGGGGGGCCCTCAGATACGCAGTATTTT. V and J are TRBV7-2 and TRBJ2-3; 10 bases match TRBD2. Germline V gene data show CDR1 as SGHTA and CDR2 as FQGNSA. V was pared by 5 bases and J by 4 bases, with 6 bases of the junction left unmatched. The CDR3 has 15 residues.

This clonotype was seen at least ten times. The V and J genes are TRBV27 and TRBJ1-4; D unclear. Germline values: CDR1 MNHEY, CDR2 SMNVEV (reference sequence). This CDR3 is built from 11 residues. The V gene lost 5 bases and the J gene lost 5 bases, with 3 bases spanning the gap. The CDR3 is CASSKNEKLFF. CDR3 coding DNA: TGTGCCAGCAGTAAAAATGAAAAACTGTTTTTT.

There are a few counts of this clonotype. The CDR3 sequence: CAIKGGQGPDTQYF. Here the CDR3 DNA reads TGTGCCATCAAGGGGGGACAGGGGCCGGATACGCAGTATTTT. The V call is TRBV10-3, the J call TRBJ2-3, with TRBD1 matching over 10 bases. This CDR3 is built from 14 residues. The trim removed 7 bases at V and 6 bases at J, leaving 7 bases unmatched. Germline V gene sequence: CDR1 ENHRY, CDR2 SYGVKD.

This clonotype was counted ten times or more. The chain combines TRBV5-1 with TRBJ1-6; the D is unclear. The CDR3 length is 16 residues. From germline, CDR1 is SGHRS and CDR2 YFSETQ. Trimming pared 4 bases from V and 0 bases from J, leaving 11 bases between. In DNA form, the CDR3 reads TGCGCCAGCAGCCCCGGAGGGAGCTCCTATAATTCACCCCTCCACTTT. It codes for CASSPGGSSYNSPLHF.

In its sample, this clonotype was seen many times. The chain employs TRBV6-2 or TRBV6-3 and TRBJ1-5; 8 bases line up with TRBD1. Trimming at V came to 4 bases and at J to 5 bases, leaving 7 bases not matched to a gene. Germline assignment: CDR1 MNHEY and CDR2 SVGEGT. The CDR3 spans 15 residues. The CDR3 protein is CASSFSGQGYQPQHF. CDR3 nucleotides: TGTGCCAGCAGTTTCTCTGGACAGGGCTATCAGCCCCAGCATTTT.

The sample holds many counts of this clonotype. V and J are TRBV6-5 and TRBJ2-2, with 10 bases identical to TRBD1. Looked up from germline, CDR1 is MNHEY and CDR2 is SVGAGI. CDR3 length equals 15 residues. The J segment lost 5 bases and the V segment lost 6 bases, leaving 6 bases of the junction unmatched. This chain's CDR3 is CASRTRDRGTGELFF. CDR3 in DNA: TGTGCCAGCAGAACCCGGGACAGGGGTACCGGGGAGCTGTTTTTT.

This clonotype has more than one count but fewer than ten. The rearrangement uses TRBV20-1 and TRBJ1-2; the D is unclear. Trimming cost V 0 bases and J 4 bases, with 9 bases left between them. CDR1 and CDR2 (germline): DFQATT, SNEGSKA (reference sequence). This CDR3 comprises 13 residues. The CDR3 spells CSARDGAGYGYTF. In DNA form, the CDR3 reads TGCAGTGCTAGAGATGGTGCAGGCTATGGCTACACCTTC.

This clonotype was picked up many times. This chain joins TRBV24-1 and TRBJ2-1; TRBD2 might be the D (6 bases). Trimming took 1 base from V and 7 from J, leaving 10 bases between them. Germline lookup yields CDR1 KGHDR and CDR2 SFDVKD. This CDR3 is built from 14 residues. The CDR3 coding sequence is TGTGCCACCAGTGATTTAAAGGGAGGAAATGAGCAGTTCTTC. Amino acid sequence: CATSDLKGGNEQFF.

V usage is TRBV5-5 and J usage is TRBJ1-1; D is undetermined. Germline CDR1 reads SGHKS; CDR2 reads YYEKEE (reference sequence). V dropped 0 bases and J dropped 5 bases, with 8 bases sitting between them. CDR3 size: 13 residues. The CDR3 DNA reads TGTGCCAGCAGCTTGGACATTAGGACTGAAGCTTTCTTT. This gives the protein CASSLDIRTEAFF.

Ten or more counts support this clonotype. The chain recombines TRBV10-2 with TRBJ1-3; 7 bases map to TRBD1. Germline CDR1 is WSHSY and CDR2 is SAAADI. The CDR3 spans 17 residues. Losses at the gene ends were 7 bases for V and 0 bases for J; bases not matched to a gene: 12. The CDR3 DNA is TGCGCCAGCACCCGAGACAGGGCCGGTTACTCTGGAAACACCATATATTTT. It translates to CASTRDRAGYSGNTIYF.

The chain uses TRBV5-6 and TRBJ1-6; D is unresolved. V dropped 4 bases and J dropped 11 bases, with 10 bases sitting between them. Germline CDR1 SGHDT, CDR2 YYEEEE. CDR3 size: 12 residues. CDR3 DNA: TGTGCCAGCAGCCTGGGTCCGACACCCCTCCACTTT. Protein product: CASSLGPTPLHF.

This clonotype was counted ten times or more. The V call is TRBV20-1, the J call TRBJ2-1, with 7 bases fitting TRBD1. Germline V lookup: CDR1 DFQATT, CDR2 SNEGSKA (reference sequence). V lost 6 bases to trimming and J lost 3 bases; unmatched junction nucleotides: 5. The CDR3 loop spans 13 amino acids. CDR3 DNA: TGCAGTGCCCTGGACAGGCTCTACAATGAGCAGTTCTTC. Translation gives CSALDRLYNEQFF.

This clonotype was detected ten times or more. The chain links TRBV30 to TRBJ2-3; 7 bases are a match to TRBD1. The CDR3 spans 15 residues. The junction had 6 bases not matched to a gene; V was cut back by 2 bases and J by 1 base. Germline loops: CDR1 GTSNPN, CDR2 SVGIG (reference sequence). CDR3 DNA: TGTGCCTGGAGTTTTAACAGGGGCGGCACAGATACGCAGTATTTT. This codes for CAWSFNRGGTDTQYF.

This clonotype has ten or more counts. The chain joins TRBV30 to TRBJ2-2; no firm D call. The CDR3 length is 11 residues. Per the germline V gene, CDR1 is GTSNPN and CDR2 is SVGIG (reference sequence). The V end lost 7 bases, the J end lost 7 bases, and 10 bases lay between the germline ends. The CDR3 is CASLAGGELFF. In DNA, the CDR3 is TGTGCCTCCCTCGCCGGCGGGGAGCTGTTTTTT.

This clonotype occurred a few times. The chain is built from TRBV29-1 and TRBJ2-6; the D gene is possibly TRBD1 (6 bases). The germline gives CDR1 SQVTM, CDR2 ANQGSEA. The CDR3 runs 15 residues. Trimming removed 3 bases from V and 0 bases from J, with 9 bases in between. The CDR3 nucleotides read TGCAGCGTTGAGACAGGCCCCTCTGGGGCCAACGTCCTGACTTTC. The encoded protein is CSVETGPSGANVLTF.

This clonotype was seen many times. This chain joins TRBV5-1 and TRBJ1-1; D may be TRBD1 (5 bases). Trimming shortened V by 0 bases and J by 4 bases, and 13 bases separated the two germline ends. Germline CDR1 and CDR2: SGHRS and YFSETQ. The CDR3 has 15 amino acids. The CDR3 DNA is TGCGCCAGCAGCTTGGGAGGGGCCCTGGGCACTGAAGCTTTCTTT. Protein product: CASSLGGALGTEAFF.

This chain joins TRBV12-3 or TRBV12-4 and TRBJ1-6, with 7 bases lining up with TRBD1. This CDR3 contains 14 residues. J lost 7 bases, V lost 7 bases, and 7 bases had no gene match. Here the CDR3 DNA reads TGTGCCAGCACCGAGGGGGCTAGGAATTCACCCCTCCACTTT. Protein: CASTEGARNSPLHF.

This clonotype has ten or more counts. This chain connects TRBV10-2 to TRBJ2-3, with TRBD2 matching over 7 bases. CDR3 size: 13 residues. Germline CDR1 and CDR2: WSHSY and SAAADI. V shed 11 bases, J shed 4 bases, and the junction held 9 bases outside the gene matches. The CDR3 sequence: CALAKGGADTQYF. The CDR3 coding sequence is TGCGCCCTAGCGAAGGGAGGGGCAGATACGCAGTATTTT.

This clonotype came up many times. The chain has TRBV5-1 and TRBJ1-2, with TRBD1 matching 11 bases. Per the germline V gene, CDR1 is SGHRS and CDR2 is YFSETQ. The CDR3 is 16 amino acids. The ends lost 3 bases at V and 7 bases at J; junction bases unmatched: 11. In DNA form, the CDR3 reads TGCGCCAGCAGCTCATCTCCGGGACAGGGGGAAAGTGGCTACACCTTC. Protein product: CASSSSPGQGESGYTF.

The table lists this clonotype with a few counts. V and J are TRBV4-3 and TRBJ2-3; TRBD2 matches at 16 bases. The V gene's germline CDR1 is LGHNA and CDR2 YSLEER. CDR3 size: 19 residues. Trimming cost V 3 bases and J 3 bases; bases outside gene matches: 9. The CDR3 is CASSQTGTSGRAGTDTQYF. The CDR3 DNA reads TGCGCCAGCAGCCAGACCGGGACTAGCGGGAGGGCCGGGACAGATACGCAGTATTTT.